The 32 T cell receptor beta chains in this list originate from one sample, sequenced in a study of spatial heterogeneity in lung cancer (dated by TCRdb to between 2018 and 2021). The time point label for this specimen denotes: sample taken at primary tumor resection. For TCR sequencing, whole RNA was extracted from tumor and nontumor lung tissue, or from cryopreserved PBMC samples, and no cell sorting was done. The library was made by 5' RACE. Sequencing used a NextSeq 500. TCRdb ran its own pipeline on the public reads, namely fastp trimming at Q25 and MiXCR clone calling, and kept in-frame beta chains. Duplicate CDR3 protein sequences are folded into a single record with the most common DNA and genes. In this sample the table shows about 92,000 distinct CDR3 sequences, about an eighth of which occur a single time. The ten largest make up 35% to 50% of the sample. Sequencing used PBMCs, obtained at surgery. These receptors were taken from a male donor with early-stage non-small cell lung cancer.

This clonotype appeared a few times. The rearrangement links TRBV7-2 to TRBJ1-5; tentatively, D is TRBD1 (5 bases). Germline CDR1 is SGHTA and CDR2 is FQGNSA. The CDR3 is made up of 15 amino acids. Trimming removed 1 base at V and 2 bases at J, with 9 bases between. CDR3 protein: CASSLDVGGNQPQHF. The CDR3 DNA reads TGTGCCAGCAGCTTAGACGTAGGGGGCAATCAGCCCCAGCATTTT.

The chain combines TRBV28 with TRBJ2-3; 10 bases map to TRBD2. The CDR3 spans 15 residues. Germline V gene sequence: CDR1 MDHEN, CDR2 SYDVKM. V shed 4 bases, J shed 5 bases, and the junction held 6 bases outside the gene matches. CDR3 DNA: TGTGCCAGCAGTTCTAGCGGGGGCCTTGTAGATACGCAGTATTTT. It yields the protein CASSSSGGLVDTQYF.

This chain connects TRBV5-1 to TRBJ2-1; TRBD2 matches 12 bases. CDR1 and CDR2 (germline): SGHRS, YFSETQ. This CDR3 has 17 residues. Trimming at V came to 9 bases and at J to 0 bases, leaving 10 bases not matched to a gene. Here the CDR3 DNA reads TGCGCCACTAAAGGACTAGCGGGGACTAGCTCCTACAATGAGCAGTTCTTC. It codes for CATKGLAGTSSYNEQFF.

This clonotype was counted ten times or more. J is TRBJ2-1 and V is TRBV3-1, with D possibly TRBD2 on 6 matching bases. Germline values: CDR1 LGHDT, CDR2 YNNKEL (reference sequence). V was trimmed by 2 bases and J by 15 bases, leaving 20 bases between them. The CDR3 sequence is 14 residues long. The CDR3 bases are TGTGCCAGCAGCCAACTAAGGGACTCCCAGTCGCCGTTCTTC. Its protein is CASSQLRDSQSPFF.

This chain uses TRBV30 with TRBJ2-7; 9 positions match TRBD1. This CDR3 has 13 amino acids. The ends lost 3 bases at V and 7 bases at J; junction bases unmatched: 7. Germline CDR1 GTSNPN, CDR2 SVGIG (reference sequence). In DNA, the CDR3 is TGTGCCTGGAGGGGGACAGGGACGGGTGAGCAGTACTTC. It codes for CAWRGTGTGEQYF. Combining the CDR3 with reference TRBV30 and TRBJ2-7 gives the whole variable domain SQTIHQWPATLVQPVGSPLSLECTVEGTSNPNLYWYRQAAGRGLQLLFYSVGIGQISSEVPQNLSASRPQDRQFILSSKKLLLSDSGFYLCAWRGTGTGEQYFGPGTRLTVT.

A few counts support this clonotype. The CDR3 protein is CAISGTSGSQETQYF. The CDR3 DNA reads as TGTGCCATCAGTGGGACTAGCGGATCACAAGAGACCCAGTACTTC. V is TRBV10-3 and J is TRBJ2-5; 10 nucleotides align to TRBD2. V lost 4 bases and J lost 2; bases outside the gene matches: 4. Germline loops: CDR1 ENHRY, CDR2 SYGVKD. This CDR3 is 15 amino acids long.

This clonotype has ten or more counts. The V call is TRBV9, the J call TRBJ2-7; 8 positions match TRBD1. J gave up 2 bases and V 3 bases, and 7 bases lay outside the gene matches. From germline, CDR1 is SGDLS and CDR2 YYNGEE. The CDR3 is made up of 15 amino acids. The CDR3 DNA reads TGTGCCAGCAGCGCGACAGGGGCGACAACCTACGAGCAGTACTTC. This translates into CASSATGATTYEQYF.

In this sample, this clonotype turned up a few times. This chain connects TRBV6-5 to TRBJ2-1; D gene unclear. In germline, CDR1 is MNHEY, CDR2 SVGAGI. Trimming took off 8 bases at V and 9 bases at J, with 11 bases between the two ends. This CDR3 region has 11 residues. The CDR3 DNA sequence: TGTGCCAGCGGTGCCTTCCGTGAGCAGTTCTTC. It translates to CASGAFREQFF.

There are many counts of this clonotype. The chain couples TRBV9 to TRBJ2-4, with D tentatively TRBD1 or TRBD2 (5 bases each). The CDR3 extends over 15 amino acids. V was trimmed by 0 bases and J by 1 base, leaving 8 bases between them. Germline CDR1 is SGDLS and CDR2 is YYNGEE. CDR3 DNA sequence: TGTGCCAGCAGCGTAGCATGGGGGGCCAAAAACATTCAGTACTTC. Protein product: CASSVAWGAKNIQYF.

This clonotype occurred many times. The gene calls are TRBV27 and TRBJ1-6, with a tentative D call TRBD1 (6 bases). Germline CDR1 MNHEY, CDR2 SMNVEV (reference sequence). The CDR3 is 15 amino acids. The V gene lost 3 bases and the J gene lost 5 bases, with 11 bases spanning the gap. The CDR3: CASSFRPGDNSPLHF. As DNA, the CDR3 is TGTGCCAGCAGTTTTAGGCCAGGGGATAATTCACCCCTCCACTTT.

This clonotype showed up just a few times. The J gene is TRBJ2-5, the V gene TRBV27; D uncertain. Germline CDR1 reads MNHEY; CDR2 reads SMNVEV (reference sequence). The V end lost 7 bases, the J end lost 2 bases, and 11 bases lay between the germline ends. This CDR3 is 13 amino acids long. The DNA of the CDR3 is TGTGCCAGCACCCCACTTGGGCAAGAGACCCAGTACTTC. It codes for CASTPLGQETQYF.

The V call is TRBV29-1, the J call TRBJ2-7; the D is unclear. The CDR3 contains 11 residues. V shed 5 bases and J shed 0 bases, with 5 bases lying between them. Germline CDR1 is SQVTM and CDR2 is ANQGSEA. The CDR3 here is CSVYSSYEQYF. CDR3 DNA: TGCAGCGTTTACAGCTCCTACGAGCAGTACTTC.

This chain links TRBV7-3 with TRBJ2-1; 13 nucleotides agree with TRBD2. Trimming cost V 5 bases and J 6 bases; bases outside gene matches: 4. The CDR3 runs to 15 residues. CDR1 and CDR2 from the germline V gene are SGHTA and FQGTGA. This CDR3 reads CASSQGLAGTNEQFF. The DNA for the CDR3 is TGTGCCAGCAGCCAGGGACTAGCGGGGACCAATGAGCAGTTCTTC.

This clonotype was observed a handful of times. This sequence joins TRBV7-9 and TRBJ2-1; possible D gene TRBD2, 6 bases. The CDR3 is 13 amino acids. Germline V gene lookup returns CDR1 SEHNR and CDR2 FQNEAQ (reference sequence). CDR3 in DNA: TGTGCGACCACCACGGGAGTCGTCCGTGAGCAGTTCTTC. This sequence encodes CATTTGVVREQFF.

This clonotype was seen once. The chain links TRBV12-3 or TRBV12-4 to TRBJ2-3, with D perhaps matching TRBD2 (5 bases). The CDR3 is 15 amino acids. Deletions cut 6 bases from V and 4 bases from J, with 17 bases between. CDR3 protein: CASRLALGSADTQYF. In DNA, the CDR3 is TGTGCCAGCAGGCTAGCTCTTGGGAGTGCAGATACGCAGTATTTT.

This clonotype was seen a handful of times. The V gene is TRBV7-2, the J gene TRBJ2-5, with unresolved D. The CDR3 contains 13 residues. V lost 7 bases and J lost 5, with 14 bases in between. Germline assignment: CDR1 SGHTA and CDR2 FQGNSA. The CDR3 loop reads CASTKRRAETQYF. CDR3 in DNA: TGTGCCAGCACCAAGCGAAGGGCCGAGACCCAGTACTTC.

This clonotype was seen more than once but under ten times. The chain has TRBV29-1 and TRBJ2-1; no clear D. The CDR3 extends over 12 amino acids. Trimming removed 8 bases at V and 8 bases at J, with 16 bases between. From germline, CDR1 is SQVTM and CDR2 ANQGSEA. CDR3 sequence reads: CSTTSVFYEQFF. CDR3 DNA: TGCAGCACCACTTCCGTATTCTATGAGCAGTTCTTC.

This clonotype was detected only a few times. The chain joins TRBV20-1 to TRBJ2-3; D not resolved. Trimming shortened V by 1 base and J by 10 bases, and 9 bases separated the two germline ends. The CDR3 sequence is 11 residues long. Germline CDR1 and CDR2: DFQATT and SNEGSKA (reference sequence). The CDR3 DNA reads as TGCAGTGCTAGAGCCGATGGGGCGCAGTATTTT. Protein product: CSARADGAQYF.

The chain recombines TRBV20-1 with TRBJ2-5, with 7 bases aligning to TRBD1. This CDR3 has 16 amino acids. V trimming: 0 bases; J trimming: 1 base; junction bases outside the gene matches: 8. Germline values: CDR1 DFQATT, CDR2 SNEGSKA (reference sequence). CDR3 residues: CSARDSAQGVQETQYF. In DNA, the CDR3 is TGCAGTGCTAGAGATAGTGCGCAGGGGGTCCAAGAGACCCAGTACTTC.

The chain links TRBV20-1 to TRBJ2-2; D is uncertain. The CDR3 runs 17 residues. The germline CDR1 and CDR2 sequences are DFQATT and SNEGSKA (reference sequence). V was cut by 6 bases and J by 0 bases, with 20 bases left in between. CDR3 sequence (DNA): TGCAGTGCCCGACTCATCCGAGTCTCCGCGAACACCGGGGAGCTGTTTTTT. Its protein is CSARLIRVSANTGELFF.

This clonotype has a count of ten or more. The CDR3 DNA reads TGTGCCAGCAGTTCGGGAGATGGAATTGGTGAAAAACTGTTTTTT. Protein: CASSSGDGIGEKLFF. The V call is TRBV28, the J call TRBJ1-4; D gene unclear. In germline, CDR1 is MDHEN, CDR2 SYDVKM. The CDR3 sequence is 15 residues long. Trimming took 4 bases from V and 7 from J, leaving 16 bases between them.

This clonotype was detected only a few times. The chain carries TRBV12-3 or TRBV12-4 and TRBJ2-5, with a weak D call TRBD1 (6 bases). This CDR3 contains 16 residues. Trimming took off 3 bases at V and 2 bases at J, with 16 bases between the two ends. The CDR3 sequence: CASSFLPGHQQETQYF. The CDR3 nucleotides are TGTGCCAGCAGTTTTCTGCCGGGACACCAACAAGAGACCCAGTACTTC.

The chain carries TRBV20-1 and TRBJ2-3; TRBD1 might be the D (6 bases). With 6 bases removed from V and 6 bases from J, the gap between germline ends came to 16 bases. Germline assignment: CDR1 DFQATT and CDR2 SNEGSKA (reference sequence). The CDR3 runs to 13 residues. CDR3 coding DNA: TGCAGTGCCCACTTCATAGGGGGTGATACGCAGTATTTT. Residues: CSAHFIGGDTQYF.

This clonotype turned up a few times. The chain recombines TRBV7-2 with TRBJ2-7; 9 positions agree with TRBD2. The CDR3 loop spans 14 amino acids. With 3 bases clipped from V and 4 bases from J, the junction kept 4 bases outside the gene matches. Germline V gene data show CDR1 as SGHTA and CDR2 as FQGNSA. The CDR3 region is CASSFSGGSYEQYF. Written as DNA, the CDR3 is TGTGCCAGCAGCTTTAGCGGGGGATCGTACGAGCAGTACTTC.

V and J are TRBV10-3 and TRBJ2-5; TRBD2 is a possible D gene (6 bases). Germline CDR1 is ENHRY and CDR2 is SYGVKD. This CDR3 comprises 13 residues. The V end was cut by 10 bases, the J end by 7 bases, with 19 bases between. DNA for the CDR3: TGTGCCACCGGGCGGGGAGCCGAAGCGACCCAGTACTTC. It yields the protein CATGRGAEATQYF.

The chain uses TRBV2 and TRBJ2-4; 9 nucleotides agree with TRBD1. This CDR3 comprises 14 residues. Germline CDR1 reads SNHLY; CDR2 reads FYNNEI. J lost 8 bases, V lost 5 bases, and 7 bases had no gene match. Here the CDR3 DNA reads TGTGCCAGCAGTTGGGACAGGGCGAGGGACATTCAGTACTTC. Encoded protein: CASSWDRARDIQYF.

The CDR3 sequence is CASSLIAGGSQETQYF. CDR3 bases: TGTGCCAGCAGTTTGATAGCGGGAGGGTCCCAAGAGACCCAGTACTTC. This chain uses TRBV12-3 or TRBV12-4 with TRBJ2-5; 11 bases agree with TRBD2. The CDR3 runs 16 residues. The trim removed 3 bases at V and 1 base at J, leaving 4 bases unmatched.

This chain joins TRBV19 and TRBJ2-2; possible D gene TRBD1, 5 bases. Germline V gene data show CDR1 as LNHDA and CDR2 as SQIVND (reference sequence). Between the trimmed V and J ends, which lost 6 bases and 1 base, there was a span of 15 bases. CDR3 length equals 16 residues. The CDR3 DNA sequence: TGTGCCAGTAGCCCCCGTGGCACAGGGAACACCGGGGAGCTGTTTTTT. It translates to CASSPRGTGNTGELFF.

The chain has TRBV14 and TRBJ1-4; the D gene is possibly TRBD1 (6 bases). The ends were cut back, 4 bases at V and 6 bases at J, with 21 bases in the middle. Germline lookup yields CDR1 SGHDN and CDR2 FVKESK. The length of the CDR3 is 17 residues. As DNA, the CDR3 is TGTGCCAGCAGCCGCTTCAGCCGGAGGGGGTTTGATGAAAAACTGTTTTTT. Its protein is CASSRFSRRGFDEKLFF.

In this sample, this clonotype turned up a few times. The CDR3 loop reads CASIRDRGAGELFF. CDR3 DNA: TGCGCCAGCATCCGGGACAGGGGGGCCGGGGAGCTGTTTTTT. This chain joins TRBV5-1 and TRBJ2-2; 11 bases match TRBD1. Germline V gene lookup returns CDR1 SGHRS and CDR2 YFSETQ. The ends lost 6 bases at V and 6 bases at J; junction bases unmatched: 4. The CDR3 extends over 14 amino acids.

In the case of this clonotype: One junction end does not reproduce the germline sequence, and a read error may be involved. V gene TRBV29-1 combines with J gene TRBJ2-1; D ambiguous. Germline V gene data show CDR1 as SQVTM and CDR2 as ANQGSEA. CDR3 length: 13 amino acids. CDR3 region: CSVEPDSYNVQFF. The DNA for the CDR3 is TGCAGCGTTGAACCAGACTCCTACAATGTGCAGTTCTTC.

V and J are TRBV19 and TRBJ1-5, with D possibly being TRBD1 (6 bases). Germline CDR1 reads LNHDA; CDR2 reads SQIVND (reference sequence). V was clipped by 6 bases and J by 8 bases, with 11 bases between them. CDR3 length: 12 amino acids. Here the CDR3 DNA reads TGTGCCAGTAGCACAGGGTTGGAGCCCCAGCATTTT. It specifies CASSTGLEPQHF.